The rows below give T cell receptor beta chains drawn from one sample of a study of blood T cell repertoires in COVID-19. TCRdb's copy holds only in-frame clones and misses some; the assay was immunoSEQ multiplex PCR. Seen here are over 90,000 clones, 88% observed once, and the top ten hold about 3%. What was sequenced was peripheral blood. Source of these receptors: a human donor in a cohort sampled during active COVID-19. Both conserved end residues are part of each CDR3. Fields, in order: J gene, V gene, CDR3 protein.

j_call: TRBJ1-2; v_call: TRBV18; cdr3_aa: CASSPGTVYGYTF
j_call: TRBJ1-2; v_call: TRBV4-1; cdr3_aa: CASSLPAGWAGYTF
j_call: TRBJ1-2; v_call: TRBV18; cdr3_aa: CASSPLMTGTNDNYGYTF
j_call: TRBJ2-3; v_call: TRBV7-2; cdr3_aa: CASSSGLRTQYF
j_call: TRBJ2-7; v_call: TRBV19; cdr3_aa: CASSSGGGASEEQYF
j_call: TRBJ1-6; v_call: TRBV4-3; cdr3_aa: CASSIRDSRPLHF
j_call: TRBJ2-2; v_call: TRBV7-9; cdr3_aa: CASSPLRELFF
j_call: TRBJ1-5; v_call: TRBV28; cdr3_aa: CASHTFRNQPQHF
j_call: TRBJ2-2; v_call: TRBV4-3; cdr3_aa: CASSQRAPNTGELFF
j_call: TRBJ2-1; v_call: TRBV27; cdr3_aa: CASSYRGTYNEQFF
j_call: TRBJ1-1; v_call: TRBV5-6; cdr3_aa: CASSLDTKNEAFF
j_call: TRBJ2-7; v_call: TRBV7-8; cdr3_aa: CASSLRQGAREQYF
j_call: TRBJ1-1; v_call: TRBV3-1/TRBV3-2; cdr3_aa: CASSQAGTENTEAFF
j_call: TRBJ2-1; v_call: TRBV5-1; cdr3_aa: CASSLAAGQQFF
j_call: TRBJ2-3; v_call: TRBV27; cdr3_aa: CASSFGRAWTDTQYF
j_call: TRBJ2-3; v_call: TRBV30; cdr3_aa: CAFARSGLGADTQYF
j_call: TRBJ1-2; v_call: TRBV5-6; cdr3_aa: CASSLGTGGAAVYGYTF
j_call: TRBJ2-4; v_call: TRBV2; cdr3_aa: CASGEVGNIQYF
j_call: TRBJ1-1; v_call: TRBV29-1; cdr3_aa: CSAERAGTEAFF
j_call: TRBJ2-2; v_call: TRBV7-9; cdr3_aa: CASSDPRGRGDTGELFF
j_call: TRBJ2-3; v_call: TRBV7-2; cdr3_aa: CASSLNAGADTQYF
j_call: TRBJ2-7; v_call: TRBV11-2; cdr3_aa: CASSSSPSAIMQYF
j_call: TRBJ2-7; v_call: TRBV28; cdr3_aa: CASSFLPGQGDYEQYF
j_call: TRBJ2-7; v_call: TRBV10-2; cdr3_aa: CASSEPGWLYEQYF